The present T cell receptor beta chain was sequenced within a study of blood T cell repertoires in COVID-19 (dated by TCRdb to 2018 to 2021). In terms of the full investigation: The collaborator samples originated in the United States, Italy and Spain and spanned the acute and convalescent phases of COVID-19. The prospective study material was composed of cDNA or gDNA derived from T cells, B-cell-depleted T cells, or PBMCs. The dataset comprised deeply sampled blood TCRbeta repertoires from subjects exposed to, actively infected with, or recovered from COVID-19. The repertoires were released in a freely available public database meant as a resource for research on the immune response to SARS-CoV-2. Samples were obtained from the ongoing ImmuneRACE study (first 160 participants) and from over 1,000 subjects provided by 6 global collaborators. Sample metadata almost always included a de-identified subject ID, COVID-19 status, age in years and sex. Where available, HLA class I and class II types were obtained from metadata supplied by the sample provider rather than from assay-based typing. Overall study results and their limits: The quantity of clinical and demographic metadata differed by source and by participant and was supplied without curation.

With regard to this clone: There is no known antigen for this receptor. The record has no base qualities; no much larger clone is one base away.

TCRbeta CDR3 regions were amplified from genomic DNA by means of the immunoSEQ Assay, a bias-controlled multiplex PCR. The original pipeline was this. The number of nucleated cells in each sample was estimated from the amplification of reference gene primers within the assay. Sequence reads were collapsed and filtered to measure the absolute abundance of every unique TCRbeta CDR3 rearrangement. For each sample, productive Simpson clonality was calculated as the square root of Simpson's diversity index over productive rearrangements. TCRdb stores this immuneACCESS table with in-frame sequences only. Part of the clones is absent; in the studies checked, under half of the shortfall reflects unresolved V genes, and no reason is known for the rest. V and J calls plus clone size are reproduced from that table; the DNA served to infer D and trimming. The sample profile shows 200,000 to 250,000 clones; roughly 87% of them were found once. Under 2% of the sample comes from the top ten.

CDR1 MDHEN and CDR2 SYDVKM were looked up in the germline V gene. V is clipped by 4 bases and J by 1 base, and the sequence between their germline boundaries is 7 bases long. Reading from cysteine to phenylalanine, the CDR3 counts 14 amino acids. The DNA shown is the 42-base CDR3, in frame from base 1. Collaborating institutions collected whole blood in K2EDTA tubes following their own protocols. For TCRbeta analysis, collaborators shipped samples in one of three forms: frozen whole blood, isolated PBMCs, or DNA extracted from either of those sample types. The TCR comes from a man in his forties with active or convalescent COVID-19. The sequence links TRBV28 to TRBJ2-2, with a weak D call of TRBD2 (5 bases match). The material sequenced was peripheral blood. CDR3 loop: CASSSGLNTGELFF. The nucleotides read TGTGCCAGCAGTTCTGGACTGAACACCGGGGAGCTGTTTTTT.